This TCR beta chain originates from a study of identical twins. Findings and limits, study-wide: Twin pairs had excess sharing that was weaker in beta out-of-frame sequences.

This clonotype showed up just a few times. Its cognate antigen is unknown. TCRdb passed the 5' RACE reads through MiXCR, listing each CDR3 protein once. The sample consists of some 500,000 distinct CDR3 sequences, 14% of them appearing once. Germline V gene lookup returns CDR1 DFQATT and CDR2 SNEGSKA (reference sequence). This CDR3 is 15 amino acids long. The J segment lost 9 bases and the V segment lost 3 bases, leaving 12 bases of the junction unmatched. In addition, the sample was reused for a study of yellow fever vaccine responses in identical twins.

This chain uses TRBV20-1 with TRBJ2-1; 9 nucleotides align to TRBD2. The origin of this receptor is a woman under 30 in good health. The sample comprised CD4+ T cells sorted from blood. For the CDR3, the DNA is TGCAGTGCTAGGAAACTAGCGGGTGGACTTTCTGAGCAGTTCTTC. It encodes CSARKLAGGLSEQFF.